These T cell receptor beta chains were read from a single sample in a study of shared clonotypes between healthy human individuals. Profiled with immunoSEQ multiplex PCR; TCRdb holds only in-frame clones, not every one. The data hold about 2 million clones, with roughly 95% observed a single time. The sequenced sample was naive CD8+ T cells sorted from blood. The origin of the receptors is a man in his late teens or twenties in good health. Both conserved end residues are part of each CDR3. A D gene is named only where the DNA matches it firmly. For some rows the clone size is stated as once, few or many, or as a class when expanded; others skip it.

size,D,V,J,DNA,CDR3
-,-,TRBV13,TRBJ1-3,TGTGCCAGCAGCGGCCGGGACGTACGTGGAAACACCATATATTTT,CASSGRDVRGNTIYF
-,TRBD2,TRBV5-6,TRBJ2-7,TGTGCCAGCAGCCTGGGACTAGCGGGAGCCTACGAGCAGTACTTC,CASSLGLAGAYEQYF
-,-,TRBV7-8,TRBJ1-1,TGTGCCAGCAGCTTAAGATCACAGGCGTACACTGAAGCTTTCTTT,CASSLRSQAYTEAFF
-,TRBD1,TRBV4-3,TRBJ1-2,TGCGCCAGCAGCCCCACTCAGGGGGGGGTATATGGCTACACCTTC,CASSPTQGGVYGYTF
-,-,TRBV10-3,TRBJ1-1,TGTGCCATCAGGACACAGGAGAACACTGAAGCTTTCTTT,CAIRTQENTEAFF
-,TRBD1,TRBV29-1,TRBJ2-7,TGCAGCGCCCGGACAGGGGGAACCTACGAGCAGTACTTC,CSARTGGTYEQYF
once,-,TRBV4-3,TRBJ2-5,TGCGCCAGCAGCCAGGCCTCGGAGGCCCAAGAGACCCAGTACTTC,CASSQASEAQETQYF
-,TRBD1,TRBV7-9,TRBJ2-7,TGTGCCAGCAGCGGCGGGACAGGGGACGAGCAGTACTTC,CASSGGTGDEQYF
-,-,TRBV6-5,TRBJ2-1,TGTGCCAGCGGATCAGTGAGCGACAATGAGCAGTTCTTC,CASGSVSDNEQFF
once,-,TRBV20-1,TRBJ2-1,TGCAGTCTCCCCCTCTACAATGAGCAGTTCTTC,CSLPLYNEQFF
-,-,TRBV29-1,TRBJ2-7,TGCAGCGTTGGCAGGGGAGACTACGAGCAGTACTTC,CSVGRGDYEQYF
-,TRBD2,TRBV27,TRBJ2-1,TGTGCCAGCAGACTAGCGGACTACAATGAGCAGTTCTTC,CASRLADYNEQFF
few,-,TRBV27,TRBJ2-1,TGTGCCAGCAGTTTAGGAGGTAGCGCCAATGAGCAGTTCTTC,CASSLGGSANEQFF
-,TRBD1,TRBV7-8,TRBJ2-1,TGTGCCAGCAGCCCCCTGGGGCAGGGGGATCTCTATGAGCAGTTCTTC,CASSPLGQGDLYEQFF
-,TRBD2,TRBV4-1,TRBJ2-5,TGCGCCAGCAGCCCGGGACTAGCGGGGGTAGTAAGCCAAGAGACCCAGTACTTC,CASSPGLAGVVSQETQYF
-,-,TRBV4-1,TRBJ1-1,TGCGCCAGCAGCGAAGCCGCGGCCAGCATGAACACTGAAGCTTTCTTT,CASSEAAASMNTEAFF
-,-,TRBV29-1,TRBJ1-2,TGCAGCGTTGAAGAGGGGGGCCCATATGGCTACACCTTC,CSVEEGGPYGYTF
-,TRBD2,TRBV9,TRBJ2-7,TGTGCCAGCAGCGTGGGACTAGCGGAGTATGCCCACGAGCAGTACTTC,CASSVGLAEYAHEQYF
-,-,TRBV4-3,TRBJ2-7,TGCGCCAGCAGCCAAGATGGAGGCTTAGCCGGGGAAGAGCAGTACTTC,CASSQDGGLAGEEQYF
-,-,TRBV4-1,TRBJ1-2,TGCGCCAGCAGCCAAGTCACAGGAGCTAACTATGGCTACACCTTC,CASSQVTGANYGYTF
-,-,TRBV11-2,TRBJ1-4,TGTGCCAGCAGCTTTTTTGGGGACGAAAAACTGTTTTTT,CASSFFGDEKLFF
-,TRBD1,TRBV30,TRBJ1-1,TGTGCCTGGAGTGTACTTTGGACAGGGACTGATAGCACTGAAGCTTTCTTT,CAWSVLWTGTDSTEAFF
-,-,TRBV28,TRBJ2-2,TGTGCCAGCAGTTTAAGCTGGGAGACCGGGGAGCTGTTTTTT,CASSLSWETGELFF
once,-,TRBV10-3,TRBJ2-5,TGTGCCATCAGTGAGTCGGGGACCCAGTACTTC,CAISESGTQYF
once,TRBD2,TRBV27,TRBJ2-7,TGTGCCAGCACTTCCACTAGCGGGAGCTACGAGCAGTACTTC,CASTSTSGSYEQYF